The 10 T cell receptor beta chains reported below all come from one sample, sequenced in a study of T cell changes during pregnancy in multiple sclerosis. Repertoires were generated with immunoSEQ multiplex PCR, while TCRdb's copy carries only in-frame clones and drops some. The data contain about 92,000 clones, around 92% of them singletons. Here the sequenced sample was peripheral blood, taken in the first trimester of pregnancy. These receptors were obtained from a female donor with multiple sclerosis, enrolled in a pregnancy study.

This sequence joins TRBV18 and TRBJ1-2, with TRBD1 matching 7 bases. Germline V CDR1 and CDR2: KGHSH, LQKENI. J gave up 8 bases and V 3 bases, and 15 bases lay outside the gene matches. The CDR3 extends over 16 amino acids. The CDR3 loop is CASSPLDRALTAGYTF. CDR3 DNA sequence: TGTGCCAGCTCACCCCTCGACAGGGCTCTTACTGCGGGCTACACCTTC.

The V gene is TRBV21-1, the J gene TRBJ1-5; TRBD1 was called by the table and not checked on the DNA. TRBV21-1 is described as a pseudogene. CDR3 length equals 16 residues. CDR3 sequence: CASSNITGYSNQPQHF. In DNA form, the CDR3 reads TGTGCCAGCAGCAACATAACAGGGTATAGCAATCAGCCCCAGCATTTT.

The chain links TRBV7-9 to TRBJ2-2; maybe TRBD1 (6 bases). This CDR3 comprises 14 residues. The germline V gene encodes CDR1 SEHNR and CDR2 FQNEAQ (reference sequence). V was cut by 4 bases and J by 3 bases, with 9 bases left in between. CDR3: CASSSEGDTGELFF. The CDR3 DNA follows: TGTGCCAGCAGCTCTGAGGGGGACACCGGGGAGCTGTTTTTT.

This chain uses TRBV7-9 with TRBJ2-2; TRBD1 is a possible D gene (6 bases). The V end lost 7 bases, the J end lost 1 base, and 16 bases lay between the germline ends. The CDR3 loop spans 16 amino acids. CDR1 SEHNR and CDR2 FQNEAQ come from the germline V gene (reference sequence). The CDR3 is CASTIYRDKNTGELFF. CDR3 DNA sequence: TGTGCCAGCACCATCTACCGGGACAAGAACACCGGGGAGCTGTTTTTT.

The chain joins TRBV21-1 to TRBJ2-7; the table calls TRBD1, which could not be checked here. TRBV21-1 is reported as a pseudogene. The CDR3 has 21 residues. DNA for the CDR3: TGTGCCAGCAGCATAACCCTTCCCAGGGGCACCCCGCACACCCTCTCCTACGAGCAGTACTTC. This gives the protein CASSITLPRGTPHTLSYEQYF.

The genes are TRBV2 and TRBJ2-7, with 14 bases aligning to TRBD2. Germline CDR1 reads SNHLY; CDR2 reads FYNNEI. Trimming removed 4 bases from V and 5 bases from J; junction bases left unmatched: 7. The CDR3 spans 16 residues. The CDR3 region is CASSVGPGLAGDEQYF. CDR3 in DNA: TGTGCCAGCAGTGTAGGTCCGGGACTAGCGGGAGACGAGCAGTACTTC.

The CDR3 DNA follows: TGTGCCAGCAGCCAAGATGAGGCCAAAAGGGACTACTCGCAGTATTTT. Encoded protein: CASSQDEAKRDYSQYF. The rearrangement links TRBV4-2 to TRBJ2-3; 7 bases fit TRBD2. The CDR3 has 16 amino acids. Germline-derived CDR1 and CDR2 are LGHNA and YNFKEQ. J was trimmed by 10 bases and V by 0 bases; bases with no gene match: 13.

This chain links TRBV27 with TRBJ2-5; D is perhaps TRBD2 (5 bases). This CDR3 spans 14 amino acids. Germline V gene data show CDR1 as MNHEY and CDR2 as SMNVEV (reference sequence). V lost 1 base to trimming and J lost 7 bases, with 13 bases between them. Here the CDR3 reads CASSLLGQAGTQYF. CDR3 bases: TGTGCCAGCAGTTTATTGGGTCAGGCGGGGACCCAGTACTTC.

The gene calls are TRBV5-6 and TRBJ1-2, with TRBD1 as a possible D gene (6 bases). Germline CDR1 and CDR2: SGHDT and YYEEEE. The CDR3 loop spans 18 amino acids. V lost 2 bases, J lost 6 bases, and 26 bases lay in between. The CDR3 region is CASSFRGALQGFWHGYTF. As DNA, the CDR3 is TGTGCCAGCAGCTTCCGGGGGGCCTTACAGGGATTTTGGCATGGCTACACCTTC.

This clone was observed a single time. The V call is TRBV5-4, the J call TRBJ2-7; 9 bases are shared with TRBD2. V trimming: 0 bases; J trimming: 6 bases; junction bases outside the gene matches: 7. The CDR3 runs 15 residues. The germline gives CDR1 SGHNT, CDR2 YYREEE (reference sequence). The CDR3 protein is CASSLVAGGPSEQYF. The CDR3 DNA is TGTGCCAGCAGCTTGGTGGCGGGAGGGCCCTCCGAGCAGTACTTC.